These 30 T cell receptor beta chains came from one sample sequenced in a study of shared clonotypes between healthy human individuals (dated by TCRdb to 2018 to 2020). Libraries were prepared through the immunoSEQ multiplex PCR assay. TCRdb limited this immuneACCESS table to in-frame rearrangements with V and J called. A share of clones is missing; checked studies link under half to unresolved V genes, and the rest is unexplained. This sample comprises 2 million or so clones, about 95% of them detected only once. The leading ten clones occupy more than 0.1% of the sample. Sequenced input: naive CD4+ T cells sorted from blood. What the cell subset or site label conveys for this sample: CD45RA+ positively selected. The receptor source for this set is a young man in good health.

The rearrangement links TRBV5-3 to TRBJ2-3; possibly TRBD2 for D (6 bases). Being an ORF, TRBV5-3 has a function that is uncertain. V lost 10 bases and J lost 1, with 13 bases in between. This CDR3 is built from 13 residues. The CDR3 coding sequence is TGTGCCCGACCAAGGGAGGGCACAGATACGCAGTATTTT. Amino acids: CARPREGTDTQYF.

The chain employs TRBV9 and TRBJ2-7; TRBD1 agrees at 9 bases. In germline, CDR1 is SGDLS, CDR2 YYNGEE. The CDR3 runs to 15 residues. V was pared by 0 bases and J by 2 bases, with 3 bases of the junction left unmatched. CDR3 residues: CASSVDGDRAYEQYF. CDR3 coding DNA: TGTGCCAGCAGCGTAGACGGGGACAGGGCCTACGAGCAGTACTTC.

V is TRBV6-6 and J is TRBJ1-2; 9 bases map to TRBD1. Looked up from germline, CDR1 is MNHNY and CDR2 is SVGAGI (reference sequence). This CDR3 region has 14 residues. The V and J ends lost 4 bases and 4 bases, in that order; junction bases with no gene match: 4. CDR3 sequence: CASSSQGAGYGYTF. DNA for the CDR3: TGTGCCAGCAGTTCACAGGGGGCAGGCTATGGCTACACCTTC.

The J gene is TRBJ2-7, the V gene TRBV5-1; no reliable D call. Germline loops: CDR1 SGHRS, CDR2 YFSETQ. CDR3 length equals 15 residues. The ends were cut back, 0 bases at V and 2 bases at J, with 12 bases in the middle. CDR3 nucleotides: TGCGCCAGCAGCTTGGTGGCAGCCGCTCCCTACGAGCAGTACTTC. It encodes CASSLVAAAPYEQYF. Filled out from reference TRBV5-1 and TRBJ2-7, the complete variable domain reads KAGVTQTPRYLIKTRGQQVTLSCSPISGHRSVSWYQQTPGQGLQFLFEYFSETQRNKGNFPGRFSGRQFSNSRSEMNVSTLELGDSALYLCASSLVAAAPYEQYFGPGTRLTVT.

This clone came up once. This chain uses TRBV5-1 with TRBJ1-2, with 9 bases that match TRBD1. Germline-derived CDR1 and CDR2 are SGHRS and YFSETQ. The length of the CDR3 is 16 residues. Trimming removed 0 bases from V and 8 bases from J; junction bases left unmatched: 11. Here the CDR3 reads CASSLGIPGQGGGYTF. In DNA, the CDR3 is TGCGCCAGCAGCTTGGGGATACCGGGACAGGGAGGAGGCTACACCTTC.

This sequence joins TRBV4-1 and TRBJ1-2; the D gene is possibly TRBD1 (6 bases). The germline V gene has CDR1 MGHRA and CDR2 YSYEKL. This CDR3 region has 12 residues. V was pared by 5 bases and J by 5 bases, with 9 bases between. Written as DNA, the CDR3 is TGCGCCAGCAGCGGACAGTTTTATGGCTACACCTTC. It yields the protein CASSGQFYGYTF.

The sample holds one count of this clone. V usage is TRBV4-3 and J usage is TRBJ2-5; TRBD2 aligns across 9 bases. Losses at the gene ends were 6 bases for V and 5 bases for J; bases not matched to a gene: 10. Germline V lookup: CDR1 LGHNA, CDR2 YSLEER. This CDR3 spans 15 amino acids. The CDR3 loop reads CASSRVSGSGETQYF. The DNA for the CDR3 is TGCGCCAGCAGTCGTGTTAGCGGGAGCGGTGAGACCCAGTACTTC.

This chain joins TRBV9 and TRBJ2-2; no definite D call. Germline values: CDR1 SGDLS, CDR2 YYNGEE. CDR3 length: 12 residues. Trimming pared 4 bases from V and 8 bases from J, leaving 9 bases between. CDR3 DNA: TGTGCCAGCAGCCTAGATTCTGGGGAGCTGTTTTTT. It is translated as CASSLDSGELFF. Based on the CDR3 plus reference TRBV9 and TRBJ2-2, the full variable domain is DSGVTQTPKHLITATGQRVTLRCSPRSGDLSVYWYQQSLDQGLQFLIQYYNGEERAKGNILERFSAQQFPDLHSELNLSSLELGDSALYFCASSLDSGELFFGEGSRLTVL.

The V and J genes are TRBV7-9 and TRBJ1-1, with TRBD1 identical over 7 bases. Looked up from germline, CDR1 is SEHNR and CDR2 is FQNEAQ (reference sequence). This CDR3 spans 15 amino acids. The junction had 6 bases not matched to a gene; V was cut back by 4 bases and J by 1 base. The CDR3 loop is CASSSQRQGNTEAFF. The CDR3, as DNA: TGTGCCAGCAGCTCTCAGAGACAGGGGAACACTGAAGCTTTCTTT.

The CDR3 loop is CASSFNRGGRDTEAFF. The CDR3 DNA sequence: TGTGCCAGCAGCTTCAATCGAGGGGGTAGGGACACTGAAGCTTTCTTT. The chain links TRBV7-9 to TRBJ1-1, with D perhaps TRBD1 (6 bases). Germline V gene data show CDR1 as SEHNR and CDR2 as FQNEAQ (reference sequence). V was pared by 3 bases and J by 3 bases, with 17 bases between. This CDR3 has 16 residues.

Only one count was recorded for this clone. V and J are TRBV10-3 and TRBJ2-7; no clear D gene. The length of the CDR3 is 13 residues. Trimming cost V 2 bases and J 8 bases, with 13 bases left between them. Germline V gene sequence: CDR1 ENHRY, CDR2 SYGVKD. The DNA for the CDR3 is TGTGCCATCAGTGAGGGGTCTACTCATCAGCAGTACTTC. Translating gives CAISEGSTHQQYF.

This clone was counted at least ten times. Other DNA sequences in this specimen translate into the identical CDR3. This chain joins TRBV30 and TRBJ2-5; TRBD2 might be the D (6 bases). The germline gives CDR1 GTSNPN, CDR2 SVGIG (reference sequence). The germline V and J ends were trimmed by 5 bases and 5 bases, with 6 bases remaining between them. This CDR3 has 10 residues. The CDR3 is CAWGRETQYF. As DNA, the CDR3 is TGTGCCTGGGGGAGGGAGACCCAGTACTTC.

Only one count was recorded for this clone. The CDR3 loop reads CASSFPTGLQETQYF. The CDR3 region has the DNA TGTGCCAGCAGCTTTCCCACAGGGCTTCAAGAGACCCAGTACTTC. The V and J genes are TRBV5-4 and TRBJ2-5; D may be TRBD1 (6 bases). This CDR3 comprises 15 residues. Germline V gene sequence: CDR1 SGHNT, CDR2 YYREEE (reference sequence). V lost 2 bases, J lost 2 bases, and 13 bases lay in between.

The rearrangement links TRBV6-6 to TRBJ2-7; the D gene is possibly TRBD1 (6 bases). V was cut by 6 bases and J by 3 bases, with 12 bases left in between. This CDR3 spans 13 amino acids. Per the germline V gene, CDR1 is MNHNY and CDR2 is SVGAGI (reference sequence). The CDR3 loop reads CASSWTVLYEQYF. CDR3 coding DNA: TGTGCCAGCAGCTGGACAGTCCTCTACGAGCAGTACTTC.

This CDR3 reads CASSLGSRPGELFF. As DNA, the CDR3 is TGTGCCAGCAGCTTAGGGTCTCGTCCCGGGGAGCTGTTTTTT. The rearrangement joins TRBV7-2 to TRBJ2-2; D is unclear. The V end was cut by 1 base, the J end by 6 bases, with 9 bases between. This CDR3 contains 14 residues. In germline, CDR1 is SGHTA, CDR2 FQGNSA.

The chain has TRBV28 and TRBJ2-1; 9 bases are shared with TRBD2. Germline-derived CDR1 and CDR2 are MDHEN and SYDVKM. Losses at the gene ends were 5 bases for V and 5 bases for J; bases not matched to a gene: 10. The length of the CDR3 is 16 residues. CDR3 sequence reads: CASSPPQAGGHNEQFF. The CDR3 DNA sequence: TGTGCCAGCAGTCCCCCTCAAGCGGGGGGCCACAATGAGCAGTTCTTC.

J is TRBJ2-3 and V is TRBV19, with D tentatively TRBD2 (6 bases). V lost 10 bases and J lost 5, with 16 bases in between. Germline V gene sequence: CDR1 LNHDA, CDR2 SQIVND (reference sequence). This CDR3 region has 13 residues. The CDR3 bases are TGTGCCACCGCGGGGCTTATTCAAGATACGCAGTATTTT. The encoded protein is CATAGLIQDTQYF.

This rearrangement joins TRBV6-1 to TRBJ1-4; D is unresolved. This CDR3 is 15 amino acids long. Trimming took 0 bases from V and 4 from J, leaving 9 bases between them. CDR1 and CDR2 (germline): MNHNS, SASEGT. CDR3 coding DNA: TGTGCCAGCAGTGAAGCAGGGTGGGGTAATGAAAAACTGTTTTTT. Translation gives CASSEAGWGNEKLFF.

The chain links TRBV29-1 to TRBJ2-5; 8 nucleotides line up with TRBD2. CDR3 length: 13 amino acids. J gave up 5 bases and V 4 bases, and 6 bases lay outside the gene matches. Looked up from germline, CDR1 is SQVTM and CDR2 is ANQGSEA. As DNA, the CDR3 is TGCAGCGTTGTCAGCGGGGGCGGGGAGACCCAGTACTTC. It specifies CSVVSGGGETQYF. The entire variable domain, with the rest obtained from reference TRBV29-1 and TRBJ2-5, is as follows: SAVISQKPSRDICQRGTSLTIQCQVDSQVTMMFWYRQQPGQSLTLIATANQGSEATYESGFVIDKFPISRPNLTFSTLTVSNMSPEDSSIYLCSVVSGGGETQYFGPGTRLLVL.

A single count supports this clone. CDR3 amino acids: CASSGSLGVQPQHF. CDR3 DNA: TGTGCCAGTAGTGGCTCCTTAGGGGTCCAGCCCCAGCATTTT. V and J are TRBV19 and TRBJ1-5, with a possible D match to TRBD1 (5 bases). Germline loops: CDR1 LNHDA, CDR2 SQIVND (reference sequence). The V and J ends lost 5 bases and 7 bases respectively, with 15 bases between them. This CDR3 has 14 amino acids.

The genes are TRBV10-3 and TRBJ1-3, with TRBD1 matching 8 bases. Germline V gene data show CDR1 as ENHRY and CDR2 as SYGVKD. This CDR3 has 15 residues. The J segment lost 4 bases and the V segment lost 4 bases, leaving 6 bases of the junction unmatched. This CDR3 is CAISAVTGVGNTIYF. CDR3 coding DNA: TGTGCCATCAGTGCAGTGACAGGGGTGGGAAACACCATATATTTT.

The chain uses TRBV5-1 and TRBJ2-3; 11 nucleotides match TRBD1. Germline lookup yields CDR1 SGHRS and CDR2 YFSETQ. The junction had 6 bases not matched to a gene; V was cut back by 4 bases and J by 5 bases. The CDR3 length is 15 residues. The CDR3 nucleotides are TGCGCCAGCAGCCTCGGGACAGGGGGAGGAGATACGCAGTATTTT. Its translation is CASSLGTGGGDTQYF.

This clone showed up just a few times. This chain uses TRBV5-1 with TRBJ2-2, with D tentatively TRBD1 or TRBD2 (5 bases each). Trimming pared 4 bases from V and 7 bases from J, leaving 20 bases between. The CDR3 extends over 16 amino acids. Germline assignment: CDR1 SGHRS and CDR2 YFSETQ. The CDR3: CASSVPRGASVGELFF. The CDR3 DNA reads TGCGCCAGCAGCGTCCCGAGGGGCGCCTCCGTCGGGGAGCTGTTTTTT. Full variable domain (outside the CDR3, taken from reference TRBV5-1 and TRBJ2-2): KAGVTQTPRYLIKTRGQQVTLSCSPISGHRSVSWYQQTPGQGLQFLFEYFSETQRNKGNFPGRFSGRQFSNSRSEMNVSTLELGDSALYLCASSVPRGASVGELFFGEGSRLTVL.

The chain recombines TRBV28 with TRBJ1-5; a possible D gene is TRBD1 (5 bases). The germline CDR1 and CDR2 sequences are MDHEN and SYDVKM. Trimming pared 5 bases from V and 0 bases from J, leaving 14 bases between. The CDR3 is 16 amino acids. In nucleotides, the CDR3 is TGTGCCAGCAGTCGACCCCAGGGAGGTAGCAATCAGCCCCAGCATTTT. Translated, it gives CASSRPQGGSNQPQHF.

The V call is TRBV19, the J call TRBJ2-1; D uncertain. The CDR3 totals 14 residues. Germline V gene sequence: CDR1 LNHDA, CDR2 SQIVND (reference sequence). V was cut by 5 bases and J by 5 bases, with 13 bases left in between. The CDR3 region has the DNA TGTGCCAGTAGTTCGGTCACGCCAGACAATGAGCAGTTCTTC. Translation: CASSSVTPDNEQFF.

The V call is TRBV6-1, the J call TRBJ1-1; D is possibly TRBD1 (5 bases). Germline-derived CDR1 and CDR2 are MNHNS and SASEGT. V lost 2 bases, J lost 6 bases, and 10 bases lay in between. The CDR3 is 13 residues long. CDR3 residues: CASSERRTSEAFF. The CDR3 DNA reads TGTGCCAGCAGTGAACGTCGGACATCTGAAGCTTTCTTT.

J is TRBJ1-6 and V is TRBV5-4; D remains unclear. Trimming left V 0 bases short and J 9 bases short, with 16 bases between. This CDR3 contains 16 residues. Germline lookup yields CDR1 SGHNT and CDR2 YYREEE (reference sequence). The CDR3 nucleotides are TGTGCCAGCAGCTTGGGACATTCCACCTTGATTTCACCCCTCCACTTT. Its protein product is CASSLGHSTLISPLHF.

The V gene is TRBV9, the J gene TRBJ2-7; TRBD2 agrees at 9 bases. The CDR3 has 16 residues. Per germline, CDR1 SGDLS and CDR2 YYNGEE. V was pared by 0 bases and J by 2 bases, with 6 bases of the junction left unmatched. For the CDR3, the DNA is TGTGCCAGCAGCGTAGGGTCTAGCGGGGTCCCCTACGAGCAGTACTTC. Its translation is CASSVGSSGVPYEQYF.

This rearrangement joins TRBV7-6 to TRBJ2-1; D is uncertain. This CDR3 spans 16 amino acids. V was trimmed by 0 bases and J by 2 bases, leaving 11 bases between them. From germline, CDR1 is SGHVS and CDR2 FNYEAQ. The CDR3 here is CASSLAPASTYNEQFF. DNA of the CDR3: TGTGCCAGCAGCTTAGCGCCGGCGAGCACCTACAATGAGCAGTTCTTC.

For this clone: Other DNA sequences within the sample encode an identical CDR3. The gene calls are TRBV27 and TRBJ2-2, with a tentative D call TRBD1 (6 bases). V lost 5 bases to trimming and J lost 0 bases, with 10 bases between them. The CDR3 runs 15 residues. Germline assignment: CDR1 MNHEY and CDR2 SMNVEV (reference sequence). CDR3 coding DNA: TGTGCCAGCAGTCCCGGGACACCGAACACCGGGGAGCTGTTTTTT. It specifies CASSPGTPNTGELFF.